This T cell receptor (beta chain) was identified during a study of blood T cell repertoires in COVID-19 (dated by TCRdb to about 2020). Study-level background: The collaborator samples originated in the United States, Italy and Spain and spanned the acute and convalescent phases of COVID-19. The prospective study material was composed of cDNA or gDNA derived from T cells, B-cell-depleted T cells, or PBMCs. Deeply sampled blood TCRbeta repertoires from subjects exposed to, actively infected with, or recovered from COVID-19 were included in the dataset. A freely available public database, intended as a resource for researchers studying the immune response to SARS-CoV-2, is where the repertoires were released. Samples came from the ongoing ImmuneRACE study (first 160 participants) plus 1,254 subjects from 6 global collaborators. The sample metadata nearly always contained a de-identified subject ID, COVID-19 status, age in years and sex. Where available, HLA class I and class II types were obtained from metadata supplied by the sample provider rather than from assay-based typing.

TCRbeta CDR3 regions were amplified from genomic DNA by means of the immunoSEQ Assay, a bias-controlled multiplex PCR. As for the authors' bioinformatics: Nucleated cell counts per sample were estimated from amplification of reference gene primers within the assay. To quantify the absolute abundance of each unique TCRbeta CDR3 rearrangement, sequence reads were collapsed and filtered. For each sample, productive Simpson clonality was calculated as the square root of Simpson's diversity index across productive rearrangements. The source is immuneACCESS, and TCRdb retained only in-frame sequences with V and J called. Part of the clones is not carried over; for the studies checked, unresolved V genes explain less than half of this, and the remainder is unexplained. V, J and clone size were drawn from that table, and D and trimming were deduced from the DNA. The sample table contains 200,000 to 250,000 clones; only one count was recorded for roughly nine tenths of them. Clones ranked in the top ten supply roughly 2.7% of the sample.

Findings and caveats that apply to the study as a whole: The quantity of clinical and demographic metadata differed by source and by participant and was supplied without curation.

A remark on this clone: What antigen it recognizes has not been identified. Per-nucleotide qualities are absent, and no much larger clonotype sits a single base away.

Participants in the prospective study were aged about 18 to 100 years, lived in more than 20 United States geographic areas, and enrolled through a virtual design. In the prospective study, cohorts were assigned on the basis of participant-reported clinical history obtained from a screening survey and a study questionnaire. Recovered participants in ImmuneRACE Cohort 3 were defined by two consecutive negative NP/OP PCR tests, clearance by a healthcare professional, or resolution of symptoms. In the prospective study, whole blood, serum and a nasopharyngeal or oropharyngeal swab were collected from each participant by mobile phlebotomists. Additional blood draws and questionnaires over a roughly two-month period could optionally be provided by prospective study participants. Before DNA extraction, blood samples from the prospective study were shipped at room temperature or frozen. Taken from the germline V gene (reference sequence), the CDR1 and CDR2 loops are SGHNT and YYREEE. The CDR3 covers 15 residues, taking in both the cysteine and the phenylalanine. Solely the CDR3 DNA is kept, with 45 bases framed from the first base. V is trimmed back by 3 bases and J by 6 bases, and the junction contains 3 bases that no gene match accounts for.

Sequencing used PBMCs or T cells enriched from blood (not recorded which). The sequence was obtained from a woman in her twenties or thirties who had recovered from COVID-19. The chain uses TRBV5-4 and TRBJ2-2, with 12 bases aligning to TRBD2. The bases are TGTGCCAGCAGCTCGCTAGCGGGGGGGCCCGGGGAGCTGTTTTTT. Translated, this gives CASSSLAGGPGELFF.